The 20 T cell receptor beta chains below come from one sample, sequenced in a study of cytomegalovirus exposure and HLA in healthy donors. Clones were read by immunoSEQ multiplex PCR, and TCRdb kept only the in-frame ones, dropping some. The repertoire holds some 230,000 clones, with about 89% as singletons. Sequencing used PBMCs. These receptors were collected from a woman aged 18-35 years in good health and CMV-seronegative.

The genes are TRBV30 and TRBJ1-3; D not certain. V lost 0 bases and J 2 bases, leaving 14 bases between the germline ends. The V gene's germline CDR1 is GTSNPN and CDR2 SVGIG (reference sequence). There are 16 residues in the CDR3. In DNA form, the CDR3 reads TGTGCCTGGAGTGTAATGGCCGTACGAACTGGAAACACCATATATTTT. Its protein product is CAWSVMAVRTGNTIYF.

CDR3 protein: CASSLAPGHDYNEQFF. The CDR3 nucleotides are TGCGCCAGCAGCTTGGCTCCGGGACACGACTACAATGAGCAGTTCTTC. The chain couples TRBV5-1 to TRBJ2-1, with D perhaps matching TRBD1 (6 bases). The V end lost 0 bases, the J end lost 3 bases, and 13 bases lay between the germline ends. Germline V CDR1 and CDR2: SGHRS, YFSETQ. The CDR3 consists of 16 residues.

The chain carries TRBV6-6 and TRBJ2-5; D is ambiguous. Germline CDR1 MNHNY, CDR2 SVGAGI (reference sequence). This CDR3 is built from 12 residues. The ends were cut back, 2 bases at V and 3 bases at J, with 4 bases in the middle. The CDR3: CASSYVEETQYF. The CDR3 DNA sequence: TGTGCCAGCAGTTACGTAGAAGAGACCCAGTACTTC.

The chain employs TRBV4-1 and TRBJ2-1; 9 nucleotides match TRBD2. CDR1 and CDR2 (germline): MGHRA, YSYEKL. This CDR3 is 18 amino acids long. With 4 bases clipped from V and 6 bases from J, the junction kept 16 bases outside the gene matches. This CDR3 is CASSPTLLSGRNLNEQFF. The CDR3 coding sequence is TGCGCCAGCAGCCCCACTCTCCTTAGCGGGAGAAACCTCAATGAGCAGTTCTTC.

The chain has TRBV10-2 and TRBJ1-1; 8 bases are a match to TRBD1. Germline trimming cut 4 bases from V and 10 bases from J; bases unmatched to any gene: 11. CDR1 and CDR2 (germline): WSHSY, SAAADI. This CDR3 comprises 14 residues. The CDR3 loop is CASSGTGDRILAFF. CDR3 sequence (DNA): TGCGCCAGCAGTGGGACCGGGGACAGGATTCTAGCTTTCTTT.

This clone was detected once. The chain carries TRBV27 and TRBJ1-2, with TRBD1 identical over 9 bases. Germline V lookup: CDR1 MNHEY, CDR2 SMNVEV (reference sequence). V shed 6 bases, J shed 7 bases, and the junction held 9 bases outside the gene matches. CDR3 size: 14 residues. CDR3 residues: CASRKVDRGTGYTF. The CDR3 DNA is TGTGCCAGCAGAAAGGTGGACAGGGGAACTGGCTACACCTTC.

The V and J genes are TRBV27 and TRBJ1-4; 7 bases match TRBD1. V shed 5 bases and J 5 bases; nucleotides not matched to a gene: 8. Germline V gene data show CDR1 as MNHEY and CDR2 as SMNVEV (reference sequence). The CDR3 loop spans 15 amino acids. CDR3 sequence reads: CASSHSQGRNEKLFF. CDR3 coding DNA: TGTGCCAGCAGTCACTCACAGGGGAGGAATGAAAAACTGTTTTTT.

The chain has TRBV15 and TRBJ1-1; tentative D call: TRBD1 (5 bases). This CDR3 spans 14 amino acids. Trimming shortened V by 6 bases and J by 5 bases, and 16 bases separated the two germline ends. Germline assignment: CDR1 LNHNV and CDR2 YYDKDF (reference sequence). This CDR3 reads CATRPREVGTEAFF. DNA of the CDR3: TGTGCCACCAGGCCCAGGGAAGTAGGGACTGAAGCTTTCTTT.

The chain uses TRBV7-3 and TRBJ2-1, with 10 positions matching TRBD2. Germline CDR1 is SGHTA and CDR2 is FQGTGA. This CDR3 comprises 17 residues. The ends lost 2 bases at V and 7 bases at J; junction bases unmatched: 11. The CDR3: CASSLQGGISGRNEQFF. The DNA for the CDR3 is TGTGCCAGCAGCTTACAAGGGGGGATTAGCGGGAGGAATGAGCAGTTCTTC.

The V and J genes are TRBV30 and TRBJ1-2; maybe TRBD1 (6 bases). The V and J ends lost 4 bases and 4 bases respectively, with 13 bases between them. The CDR3 sequence is 13 residues long. CDR1 is GTSNPN and CDR2 is SVGIG in the germline V gene (reference sequence). CDR3 in amino acids: CAWNYGTPYGYTF. The CDR3 bases are TGTGCCTGGAACTACGGGACACCCTATGGCTACACCTTC.

This chain joins TRBV28 and TRBJ1-2, with D possibly matching TRBD1 (6 bases). The germline CDR1 and CDR2 sequences are MDHEN and SYDVKM. This CDR3 has 15 amino acids. Trimming took off 4 bases at V and 8 bases at J, with 20 bases between the two ends. CDR3 nucleotide sequence: TGTGCCAGCAGTTCACTCAACAGGGACCGACAGGGCTACACCTTC. This codes for CASSSLNRDRQGYTF.

The CDR3 loop reads CSVAADHTDTQYF. DNA for the CDR3: TGCAGCGTTGCAGCGGATCACACAGATACGCAGTATTTT. The chain is built from TRBV29-1 and TRBJ2-3; perhaps TRBD2 as D (5 bases). Deletions cut 4 bases from V and 2 bases from J, with 10 bases between. Germline lookup yields CDR1 SQVTM and CDR2 ANQGSEA. The CDR3 length is 13 residues.

This chain joins TRBV7-2 and TRBJ2-7, with 12 bases identical to TRBD2. Germline values: CDR1 SGHTA, CDR2 FQGNSA. The CDR3 is 16 residues long. V was clipped by 5 bases and J by 7 bases; unmatched bases: 12. The CDR3 coding sequence is TGTGCCAGCAGCCAGAGACTAGCGGGAGCCTTGGGTGAGCAGTACTTC. This encodes CASSQRLAGALGEQYF.

This chain links TRBV18 with TRBJ2-1, with 8 bases identical to TRBD2. The CDR3 is 16 amino acids. The trim removed 3 bases at V and 2 bases at J, leaving 6 bases unmatched. Germline V gene sequence: CDR1 KGHSH, CDR2 LQKENI. CDR3 sequence (DNA): TGTGCCAGCTCACCTGAGAGCGGGAGTACCTACAATGAGCAGTTCTTC. As protein: CASSPESGSTYNEQFF.

This clone was found many times. The chain uses TRBV28 and TRBJ2-1; tentative D call: TRBD2 (6 bases). V shed 8 bases and J shed 5 bases, with 13 bases lying between them. The germline CDR1 and CDR2 sequences are MDHEN and SYDVKM. CDR3 length equals 13 residues. Here the CDR3 reads CASRGTWDNEQFF. The DNA for the CDR3 is TGTGCCAGCCGGGGGACTTGGGACAATGAGCAGTTCTTC. The whole variable domain, remainder taken from reference TRBV28 and TRBJ2-1, is DVKVTQSSRYLVKRTGEKVFLECVQDMDHENMFWYRQDPGLGLRLIYFSYDVKMKEKGDIPEGYSVSREKKERFSLILESASTNQTSMYLCASRGTWDNEQFFGPGTRLTVL.

The V gene is TRBV10-1, the J gene TRBJ2-1, with 8 bases that match TRBD1. CDR1 is WNHNN, CDR2 SYGVQD, per germline (reference sequence). This CDR3 is built from 17 residues. V was pared by 3 bases and J by 6 bases, with 13 bases of the junction left unmatched. The CDR3 DNA reads TGCGCCAGCAGTGACCCAGCTTGGACAGGGCGGGGCAATGAGCAGTTCTTC. Translated: CASSDPAWTGRGNEQFF.

The chain is built from TRBV28 and TRBJ2-7; TRBD1 might be the D (7 bases). Trimming left V 4 bases short and J 5 bases short, with 24 bases between. Germline V gene sequence: CDR1 MDHEN, CDR2 SYDVKM. The CDR3 runs 17 residues. The CDR3 loop reads CASSWGRPRGERNEQYF. The CDR3 DNA sequence: TGTGCCAGCAGTTGGGGTCGCCCCAGGGGGGAACGGAACGAGCAGTACTTC.

The chain recombines TRBV18 with TRBJ1-1; 7 nucleotides line up with TRBD1. Germline V gene lookup returns CDR1 KGHSH and CDR2 LQKENI. Trimming took 1 base from V and 5 from J; bases not matched to a gene: 13. The CDR3 loop spans 17 amino acids. The CDR3 spells CASSPLGDSLTGTEAFF. The CDR3 nucleotides read TGTGCCAGCTCACCACTGGGGGACAGCCTCACGGGGACTGAAGCTTTCTTT.

This clone has a single count. V gene TRBV6-1 combines with J gene TRBJ1-1, with D unclear. CDR3 size: 13 residues. Germline lookup yields CDR1 MNHNS and CDR2 SASEGT. Trimming cost V 6 bases and J 1 base, with 9 bases left between them. The chain's CDR3 is CASRWGENTEAFF. The CDR3 bases are TGTGCCAGCAGATGGGGAGAGAACACTGAAGCTTTCTTT.

The V call is TRBV29-1, the J call TRBJ2-2; maybe TRBD2 (5 bases). Germline loops: CDR1 SQVTM, CDR2 ANQGSEA. The CDR3 has 16 residues. Trimming left V 5 bases short and J 1 base short, with 17 bases between. The CDR3 loop reads CSVSPVRGRNTGELFF. CDR3 DNA sequence: TGCAGCGTTTCCCCGGTTCGTGGGAGGAACACCGGGGAGCTGTTTTTT.